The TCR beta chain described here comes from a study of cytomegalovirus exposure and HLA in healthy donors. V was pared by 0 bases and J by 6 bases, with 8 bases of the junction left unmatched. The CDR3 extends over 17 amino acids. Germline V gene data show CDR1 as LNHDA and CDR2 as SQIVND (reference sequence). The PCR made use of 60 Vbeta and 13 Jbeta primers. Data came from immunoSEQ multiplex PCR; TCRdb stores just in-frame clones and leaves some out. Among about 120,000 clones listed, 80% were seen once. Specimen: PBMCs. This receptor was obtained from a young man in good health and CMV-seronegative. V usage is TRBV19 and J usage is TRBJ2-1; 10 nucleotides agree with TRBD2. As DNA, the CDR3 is TGTGCCAGTAGTATAGAGAGCGGGGGGGCCTTACGCAATGAGCAGTTCTTC. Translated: CASSIESGGALRNEQFF.